This T cell receptor beta chain derives from a study of T cells in Graves' hyperthyroidism and ophthalmopathy. The diagnoses drew upon clinical symptoms, serum thyroxine and TRAb, thyroid ultrasound and orbital computed tomography. This CDR3 is 15 amino acids long. Germline-derived CDR1 and CDR2 are MGHRA and YSYEKL. After removal of 4 bases from V and 7 bases from J, the junction contained 9 bases not matched to a gene. The source material, RNA transcripts, was used to amplify TCR beta CDR3 regions. HTBI primers drove first-round RT-PCR of the TCR CDR3. TCRdb recomputed calls from the multiplex PCR reads with MiXCR, one row per CDR3 protein. The data contain around 360,000 distinct CDR3 sequences, 15% of them singletons. There are many counts of this clonotype.

The sequence derives from a woman aged 55-70 years with Graves' ophthalmopathy. The sequenced sample consisted of blood. This sequence joins TRBV4-1 and TRBJ2-7, with 11 bases matching TRBD2. This chain's CDR3 is CASSRAVAGGGEQYF. The CDR3 coding sequence is TGCGCCAGCAGCCGAGCGGTAGCGGGAGGGGGGGAGCAGTACTTC.